This TCR beta chain is drawn from a study of quantifying T cell responses using KT2 cells. In the study overall: TCR alpha and beta constant-region primers primed reverse transcription of RNA.

Study-wide points: At about one KT2 cell per 100,000 PBMC, KT2 sequences were still detected.

Unfractionated PBMC were spiked with known numbers of KT2 clone cells. In regard to this clonotype: Its antigen is not known.

CDR3 size: 15 residues. Trimming pared 3 bases from V and 2 bases from J, leaving 14 bases between. The cDNA 3' end received a ligated oligonucleotide with a UMI. An equimolar mix of RC1.1 and RC1.2 primed the beta chain across TRBC1 and TRBC2. One entry per CDR3 protein results from TCRdb running MiXCR on the UMI-ligation and nested PCR reads. The repertoire has 25,000 to 35,000 distinct CDR3 sequences, 7.3% of them found once; the top ten carry 15% to 19%. Input material: PBMCs spiked with cells of the T cell clone KT2. This receptor was taken from a human donor. The V gene is TRBV12-3 or TRBV12-4, the J gene TRBJ2-7, with TRBD1 as a possible D gene (6 bases). The CDR3 is CASSFSGVSPYEQYF. The CDR3 DNA reads as TGTGCCAGCAGTTTTTCAGGGGTCTCTCCCTACGAGCAGTACTTC.